The rows below give T cell receptor beta chains drawn from one sample of a study of PD-1 blockade in classical Hodgkin lymphoma. Data came from immunoSEQ multiplex PCR; TCRdb stores just in-frame clones and leaves some out. The table has about 22,000 clones, approximately 94% seen once. The sample was peripheral blood mononuclear cells (PBMCs). These receptors all stem from a human donor with classical Hodgkin lymphoma. Each CDR3 is given with its conserved first and last residue. The order of the fields is J gene, V gene, CDR3 protein.

J gene: TRBJ1-5
V gene: TRBV29-1
CDR3 protein: CSVGGGNQPQHF

J gene: TRBJ1-4
V gene: TRBV27
CDR3 protein: CASSFDKSGEKLFF

J gene: TRBJ2-5
V gene: TRBV4-3
CDR3 protein: CASSQAGGLGETQYF

J gene: TRBJ2-2
V gene: TRBV28
CDR3 protein: CASSSGTGELFF

J gene: TRBJ1-1
V gene: TRBV15
CDR3 protein: CATKDNTEAFF

J gene: TRBJ1-2
V gene: TRBV4-3
CDR3 protein: CASSSARTGSNYGYTF

J gene: TRBJ1-5
V gene: TRBV19
CDR3 protein: CASSIAGTGYGLRPQHF

J gene: TRBJ2-5
V gene: TRBV11-3
CDR3 protein: CASSQRGGKETQYF

J gene: TRBJ1-5
V gene: TRBV2
CDR3 protein: CASTARVVNQPQHF

J gene: TRBJ2-7
V gene: TRBV7-8
CDR3 protein: CASSRQGDFYEQYF

J gene: TRBJ2-7
V gene: TRBV10-3
CDR3 protein: CAITAGSGYEQYF